Following are 14 T cell receptor beta chains from one sample sequenced in a study of blood T cell repertoires in COVID-19. Generated by immunoSEQ multiplex PCR, the TCRdb table keeps only in-frame clones and is missing some. The sample consists of a few hundred thousand clones, about 90% of them appearing once. The specimen sequenced was peripheral blood. Every receptor here comes from a man aged 35-49 years with acute or convalescent COVID-19.

This clone was detected a few times. The V gene is TRBV5-1, the J gene TRBJ2-7; a possible D gene is TRBD2 (5 bases). This CDR3 contains 15 residues. Germline assignment: CDR1 SGHRS and CDR2 YFSETQ. Deletions cut 4 bases from V and 3 bases from J, with 17 bases between. The CDR3 loop is CASSRNTGRGYEQYF. CDR3 nucleotides: TGCGCCAGCAGCCGGAATACGGGCCGGGGCTACGAGCAGTACTTC.

The chain joins TRBV25-1 to TRBJ1-2; weak D call: TRBD1 (5 bases). CDR1 MGHDK and CDR2 SYGVNS come from the germline V gene. The CDR3 is 16 residues long. The V gene lost 1 base and the J gene lost 4 bases, with 16 bases spanning the gap. CDR3 in amino acids: CASSELGRATLYGYTF. The CDR3 bases are TGTGCCAGCAGTGAATTAGGCAGGGCCACACTCTATGGCTACACCTTC.

The rearrangement joins TRBV6-5 to TRBJ1-1; a possible D gene is TRBD1 (6 bases). Germline CDR1 is MNHEY and CDR2 is SVGAGI. The V gene lost 6 bases and the J gene lost 1 base, with 9 bases spanning the gap. This CDR3 has 13 amino acids. The CDR3 nucleotides are TGTGCCAGCAGAAAACAGGGGAACACTGAAGCTTTCTTT. Translated: CASRKQGNTEAFF.

CDR3 bases: TGTGCCAGCAGCCGGACAGGGCGGTACGGCTACACCTTC. Its protein is CASSRTGRYGYTF. The chain is built from TRBV3-1 (or the pseudogene TRBV3-2) and TRBJ1-2; TRBD1 agrees at 8 bases. CDR1 and CDR2 (germline): LGHDT, YNNKEL (reference sequence). V lost 4 bases, J lost 8 bases, and 6 bases stayed unmatched. The CDR3 loop spans 13 amino acids.

This sequence joins TRBV3-1 (or the pseudogene TRBV3-2) and TRBJ2-7; possibly TRBD2 for D (7 bases). Germline lookup yields CDR1 LGHDT and CDR2 YNNKEL (reference sequence). The CDR3 sequence is 14 residues long. Trimming cost V 4 bases and J 3 bases, with 13 bases left between them. The CDR3 loop is CASSRTRGSYEQYF. DNA of the CDR3: TGTGCCAGCAGCCGGACTAGGGGGAGCTACGAGCAGTACTTC.

The rearrangement uses TRBV7-8 and TRBJ1-1; 9 positions agree with TRBD1. The trim removed 5 bases at V and 2 bases at J, leaving 3 bases unmatched. CDR3 length equals 14 residues. In germline, CDR1 is SGHVS, CDR2 FQNEAQ. For the CDR3, the DNA is TGTGCCAGCAGCCAGACAGGGGGAAACACTGAAGCTTTCTTT. Protein product: CASSQTGGNTEAFF.

The chain has TRBV2 and TRBJ1-6; tentatively, D is TRBD1 (6 bases). The CDR3 runs 15 residues. Per germline, CDR1 SNHLY and CDR2 FYNNEI. The V and J ends lost 6 bases and 6 bases respectively, with 15 bases between them. CDR3 bases: TGTGCCAGCAGCCGGACAGTCGGACCTAATTCACCCCTCCACTTT. This sequence encodes CASSRTVGPNSPLHF.

About this clone itself: One end of the junction does not line up with germline, which may come from a read error. This chain connects TRBV28 to TRBJ1-6; tentative D call: TRBD1 (5 bases). Germline CDR1 and CDR2: MDHEN and SYDVKM. CDR3 size: 14 residues. The CDR3 reads CASNLIKGFRPLHF. In nucleotides, the CDR3 is TGTGCCAGCAATTTAATAAAGGGGTTTAGGCCCCTCCACTTT.

The chain couples TRBV7-2 to TRBJ2-3; 14 bases align to TRBD2. The CDR3 runs to 19 residues. The germline gives CDR1 SGHTA, CDR2 FQGNSA. The J segment lost 3 bases and the V segment lost 4 bases, leaving 12 bases of the junction unmatched. This CDR3 reads CASSSPGLAGVPSTDTQYF. The CDR3 DNA sequence: TGTGCCAGCAGCTCCCCGGGACTAGCGGGAGTCCCATCGACAGATACGCAGTATTTT.

The chain carries TRBV27 and TRBJ2-3; D unclear. The ends were cut back, 7 bases at V and 2 bases at J, with 19 bases in the middle. The CDR3 contains 16 residues. Per the germline V gene, CDR1 is MNHEY and CDR2 is SMNVEV (reference sequence). The CDR3 protein is CASTRGALFPTDTQYF. The CDR3 region has the DNA TGTGCCAGCACCCGAGGAGCTTTGTTCCCCACAGATACGCAGTATTTT.

The CDR3 spells CASSPRVGSSYNEQFF. The CDR3 region has the DNA TGTGCCAGCTCACCACGGGTCGGGAGCTCCTACAATGAGCAGTTCTTC. This chain joins TRBV18 and TRBJ2-1, with TRBD2 as a possible D gene (6 bases). Germline assignment: CDR1 KGHSH and CDR2 LQKENI. The CDR3 covers 16 residues. V was clipped by 1 base and J by 0 bases, with 10 bases between them.

This clone showed up just once. The chain has TRBV28 and TRBJ2-7; D is possibly TRBD2 (6 bases). The germline V and J ends were trimmed by 4 bases and 0 bases, with 10 bases remaining between them. The CDR3 extends over 14 amino acids. CDR1 and CDR2 from the germline V gene are MDHEN and SYDVKM. CDR3 residues: CASSSRGTSYEQYF. The CDR3 DNA follows: TGTGCCAGCAGTTCACGGGGGACCTCCTACGAGCAGTACTTC.

This chain joins TRBV2 and TRBJ2-5; 8 nucleotides agree with TRBD2. Trimming removed 0 bases from V and 1 base from J; junction bases left unmatched: 4. CDR3 length: 16 amino acids. Germline V gene sequence: CDR1 SNHLY, CDR2 FYNNEI. In nucleotides, the CDR3 is TGTGCCAGCAGTGAAGCTTCGCTAGCGGGCCAAGAGACCCAGTACTTC. The encoded protein is CASSEASLAGQETQYF.

This chain links TRBV12-3 or TRBV12-4 with TRBJ1-5, with a possible D match to TRBD1 (5 bases). The CDR3 runs to 12 residues. Trimming left V 0 bases short and J 11 bases short, with 8 bases between. The DNA for the CDR3 is TGTGCCAGCAGTTTAGCTTCGACAGCCCAGCATTTT. Amino acid sequence: CASSLASTAQHF.